The 10 T cell receptor beta chains below were found in one sample sequenced in a study of cytomegalovirus exposure and HLA in healthy donors (dated by TCRdb to 2016 to 2017). The library was produced with the immunoSEQ multiplex PCR assay. TCRdb carries this immuneACCESS record with in-frame sequences only. Its versions omit some clonotypes, under half of them owing to an unresolved V gene in the studies checked, with the rest unexplained. The sample records some 180,000 clones, around 80% of which are singletons. The top ten hold around 1.2% of the sample. The sample consisted of PBMCs. The source of these receptors is a woman aged 30 to 39 in good health and CMV-seronegative.

The table lists this clone with a few counts. The chain combines TRBV6-1 with TRBJ1-2; no clear D gene. The V and J ends lost 3 bases and 4 bases respectively, with 6 bases between them. The V gene's germline CDR1 is MNHNS and CDR2 SASEGT. The CDR3 runs to 12 residues. CDR3 sequence reads: CASSEALYGYTF. CDR3 DNA sequence: TGTGCCAGCAGTGAGGCCCTCTATGGCTACACCTTC.

This clone was detected a few times. The V and J genes are TRBV5-5 and TRBJ1-6; maybe TRBD1 (6 bases). Looked up from germline, CDR1 is SGHKS and CDR2 is YYEKEE (reference sequence). Trimming removed 6 bases from V and 6 bases from J, with 13 bases in between. CDR3 size: 14 residues. CDR3 bases: TGTGCCAGCATCCGAGGACAGTCTAATTCACCCCTCCACTTT. It codes for CASIRGQSNSPLHF.

The V gene is TRBV27, the J gene TRBJ2-6; the match to TRBD1 covers 8 bases. The CDR3 has 17 amino acids. The ends lost 5 bases at V and 3 bases at J; junction bases unmatched: 9. The germline V gene has CDR1 MNHEY and CDR2 SMNVEV (reference sequence). The CDR3 is CASSEETGVDGANVLTF. CDR3 in DNA: TGTGCCAGCAGTGAAGAGACAGGGGTTGATGGGGCCAACGTCCTGACTTTC.

This chain connects TRBV27 to TRBJ1-3; D is perhaps TRBD1 (5 bases). Germline CDR1 reads MNHEY; CDR2 reads SMNVEV (reference sequence). V was pared by 2 bases and J by 4 bases, with 9 bases between. The CDR3 runs to 14 residues. CDR3 bases: TGTGCCAGCAGTTTAAAACCAGGGGGAAACACCATATATTTT. Its protein is CASSLKPGGNTIYF.

J is TRBJ1-2 and V is TRBV5-1; D not resolved. V was trimmed by 2 bases and J by 6 bases, leaving 11 bases between them. The CDR3 runs 13 residues. The germline CDR1 and CDR2 sequences are SGHRS and YFSETQ. CDR3 coding DNA: TGCGCCAGCAGCTTCGAACCCAGGAATGGCTACACCTTC. Translation: CASSFEPRNGYTF.

This chain connects TRBV6-1 to TRBJ1-1; a weak D match, TRBD1 (6 bases). The V and J ends lost 7 bases and 1 base respectively, with 13 bases between them. Germline V lookup: CDR1 MNHNS, CDR2 SASEGT. This CDR3 region has 14 residues. The CDR3 sequence is CASNEQGPNTEAFF. In DNA form, the CDR3 reads TGTGCCAGCAACGAACAGGGACCGAACACTGAAGCTTTCTTT.

The gene calls are TRBV19 and TRBJ2-2, with D possibly being TRBD2 (6 bases). V was shortened by 7 bases and J by 3 bases, with 12 bases between the two germline ends. The CDR3 is made up of 14 amino acids. In germline, CDR1 is LNHDA, CDR2 SQIVND (reference sequence). Here the CDR3 DNA reads TGTGCCAGTAAGTGGAGGGAGGACACCGGGGAGCTGTTTTTT. As protein: CASKWREDTGELFF. Full variable domain (missing parts from reference TRBV19 and TRBJ2-2): DGGITQSPKYLFRKEGQNVTLSCEQNLNHDAMYWYRQDPGQGLRLIYYSQIVNDFQKGDIAEGYSVSREKKESFPLTVTSAQKNPTAFYLCASKWREDTGELFFGEGSRLTVL.

This clone was observed a handful of times. This chain joins TRBV5-1 and TRBJ1-2; 11 bases are a match to TRBD1. The CDR3 contains 14 residues. The germline V gene encodes CDR1 SGHRS and CDR2 YFSETQ. J gave up 5 bases and V 6 bases, and 6 bases lay outside the gene matches. The CDR3 nucleotides are TGCGCCAGCACTACCGGGACAGGGGGATATGGCTACACCTTC. The encoded protein is CASTTGTGGYGYTF. Drawing the rest from reference TRBV5-1 and TRBJ1-2, the complete variable domain is KAGVTQTPRYLIKTRGQQVTLSCSPISGHRSVSWYQQTPGQGLQFLFEYFSETQRNKGNFPGRFSGRQFSNSRSEMNVSTLELGDSALYLCASTTGTGGYGYTFGSGTRLTVV.

V usage is TRBV2 and J usage is TRBJ1-4; D is unresolved. The CDR3 has 14 residues. V shed 10 bases and J shed 8 bases, with 20 bases lying between them. Germline CDR1 is SNHLY and CDR2 is FYNNEI. CDR3 sequence (DNA): TGTGCCATCCAACTGACGGTGGGGAGGGAAAAACTGTTTTTT. This sequence encodes CAIQLTVGREKLFF.

The chain has TRBV6-6 and TRBJ1-2; D is unclear. Germline V gene sequence: CDR1 MNHNY, CDR2 SVGAGI (reference sequence). V shed 0 bases and J shed 4 bases, with 3 bases lying between them. The CDR3 totals 12 residues. CDR3 protein: CASSYSLYGYTF. The CDR3 region has the DNA TGTGCCAGCAGTTACTCCCTCTATGGCTACACCTTC.